The 23 T cell receptor beta chains in this list originate from one sample, sequenced in a study of blood T cell repertoires in COVID-19. The table came from immunoSEQ multiplex PCR; TCRdb's copy has only in-frame clones and leaves some out. The sample carries fewer than 450,000 clones, around 86% recorded once. Sequenced: peripheral blood. The receptors stem from a woman aged 45-65 years with COVID-19, enrolled during active disease.

The rearrangement uses TRBV6-5 and TRBJ1-1; possibly TRBD1 for D (6 bases). CDR1 is MNHEY, CDR2 SVGAGI, per germline. This CDR3 is 13 amino acids long. Trimming pared 6 bases from V and 1 base from J, leaving 9 bases between. CDR3 residues: CASRVGQNTEAFF. The CDR3 DNA follows: TGTGCCAGCAGAGTGGGACAGAACACTGAAGCTTTCTTT.

The V and J genes are TRBV9 and TRBJ2-3; 8 bases are a match to TRBD2. V lost 4 bases and J lost 6; bases outside the gene matches: 10. The length of the CDR3 is 15 residues. CDR1 SGDLS and CDR2 YYNGEE come from the germline V gene. CDR3 sequence: CASSPHTTGGDTQYF. The CDR3 DNA follows: TGTGCCAGCAGCCCCCACACAACGGGGGGGGATACGCAGTATTTT.

As concerns this clone: The same CDR3 is also encoded by other DNA sequences in this sample. This rearrangement joins TRBV5-1 to TRBJ2-5; D unresolved. The CDR3 is 11 amino acids. Germline V gene data show CDR1 as SGHRS and CDR2 as YFSETQ. The V end lost 2 bases, the J end lost 3 bases, and 2 bases lay between the germline ends. The CDR3 DNA follows: TGCGCCAGCAGCTTTAAAGAGACCCAGTACTTC. Translation: CASSFKETQYF.

J is TRBJ2-7 and V is TRBV9, with 11 positions matching TRBD2. The CDR3 has 18 residues. With V trimmed by 3 bases and J by 6 bases, 17 bases remained unmatched. The V gene's germline CDR1 is SGDLS and CDR2 YYNGEE. CDR3 loop: CASSANYSGRGDLCEQYF. For the CDR3, the DNA is TGTGCCAGCAGCGCGAATTATAGCGGGAGGGGGGACCTTTGCGAGCAGTACTTC.

The V gene is TRBV3-1 (or the pseudogene TRBV3-2), the J gene TRBJ2-7, with D perhaps matching TRBD2 (5 bases). Looked up from germline, CDR1 is LGHDT and CDR2 is YNNKEL (reference sequence). CDR3 length: 15 amino acids. V was cut by 0 bases and J by 0 bases, with 9 bases left in between. The CDR3 spells CASSQESGSSYEQYF. CDR3 nucleotides: TGTGCCAGCAGCCAAGAGTCGGGAAGCTCCTACGAGCAGTACTTC.

The V gene is TRBV5-4, the J gene TRBJ2-5; TRBD2 aligns across 7 bases. Germline CDR1 and CDR2: SGHNT and YYREEE (reference sequence). Trimming at V came to 2 bases and at J to 5 bases, leaving 6 bases not matched to a gene. CDR3 length: 14 amino acids. CDR3 sequence: CASSLGGSRETQYF. The CDR3 DNA reads as TGTGCCAGCAGCTTAGGCGGGAGCCGGGAGACCCAGTACTTC. Based on the CDR3 plus reference TRBV5-4 and TRBJ2-5, the full variable domain is ETGVTQSPTHLIKTRGQQVTLRCSSQSGHNTVSWYQQALGQGPQFIFQYYREEENGRGNFPPRFSGLQFPNYSSELNVNALELDDSALYLCASSLGGSRETQYFGPGTRLLVL.

V is TRBV11-2 and J is TRBJ2-7; unclear D gene. The CDR3 consists of 13 residues. V gave up 0 bases and J gave up 4 bases, with 7 bases separating them. Looked up from germline, CDR1 is SGHAT and CDR2 is FQNNGV. The CDR3 DNA is TGTGCCAGCAGCTTAGATCCCAGGTACGAGCAGTACTTC. Residues: CASSLDPRYEQYF.

This rearrangement joins TRBV24-1 to TRBJ1-2; 9 positions agree with TRBD1. V dropped 3 bases and J dropped 7; count of bases not matched to a gene: 8. The germline V gene encodes CDR1 KGHDR and CDR2 SFDVKD. The CDR3 spans 15 residues. CDR3 coding DNA: TGTGCCACCAGTGATCCGGGACAGGGATGGGGTGGCTACACCTTC. Protein: CATSDPGQGWGGYTF.

This clone occurred a few times. CDR3 residues: CASSLERQAYNEQFF. In DNA, the CDR3 is TGTGCCAGCAGCTTAGAGCGACAGGCGTACAATGAGCAGTTCTTC. The chain combines TRBV13 with TRBJ2-1; D is possibly TRBD1 (6 bases). CDR3 length: 15 residues. V was shortened by 1 base and J by 4 bases, with 11 bases between the two germline ends. CDR1 and CDR2 from the germline V gene are PRHDT and FYEKMQ (reference sequence).

This chain joins TRBV30 and TRBJ1-1; tentative D call: TRBD1 (5 bases). Germline lookup yields CDR1 GTSNPN and CDR2 SVGIG (reference sequence). This CDR3 region has 14 residues. The V end was cut by 2 bases, the J end by 0 bases, with 10 bases between. CDR3 protein: CAWSLDRLNTEAFF. The CDR3 DNA reads TGTGCCTGGAGTCTTGACAGACTGAACACTGAAGCTTTCTTT.

The CDR3 protein is CATLVGTGDGEQFF. DNA of the CDR3: TGTGCCACCCTAGTAGGGACAGGGGATGGTGAGCAGTTCTTC. V gene TRBV24-1 combines with J gene TRBJ2-1; 10 nucleotides match TRBD1. The CDR3 length is 14 residues. V lost 9 bases and J lost 9; bases outside the gene matches: 10. Per the germline V gene, CDR1 is KGHDR and CDR2 is SFDVKD.

The rearrangement uses TRBV13 and TRBJ2-7, with D perhaps matching TRBD1 (6 bases). CDR1 and CDR2 from the germline V gene are PRHDT and FYEKMQ (reference sequence). CDR3 length: 15 residues. V lost 4 bases and J lost 7, with 20 bases in between. Here the CDR3 reads CASSSQGTPGLEQYF. CDR3 sequence (DNA): TGTGCCAGCAGCTCCCAGGGGACCCCTGGTTTGGAGCAGTACTTC. The full variable domain, its missing parts supplied by reference TRBV13 and TRBJ2-7, is AAGVIQSPRHLIKEKRETATLKCYPIPRHDTVYWYQQGPGQDPQFLISFYEKMQSDKGSIPDRFSAQQFSDYHSELNMSSLELGDSALYFCASSSQGTPGLEQYFGPGTRLTVT.

The genes are TRBV6-6 and TRBJ2-1, with D possibly matching TRBD2 (6 bases). CDR1 is MNHNY, CDR2 SVGAGI, per germline (reference sequence). With 4 bases removed from V and 4 bases from J, the gap between germline ends came to 17 bases. The CDR3 is 16 residues long. DNA for the CDR3: TGTGCCAGCAGTTCACTGATAGCGGACTATTACAATGAGCAGTTCTTC. This gives the protein CASSSLIADYYNEQFF.

V gene TRBV9 combines with J gene TRBJ2-3; the match to TRBD2 covers 10 bases. Unmatched junction bases numbered 4, after V lost 3 bases and J lost 3 bases. CDR1 is SGDLS, CDR2 YYNGEE, per germline. This CDR3 has 15 amino acids. The CDR3 region is CASSEREGRTDTQYF. The CDR3 DNA reads as TGTGCCAGCAGCGAGCGGGAGGGCCGGACAGATACGCAGTATTTT.

This chain joins TRBV6-6 and TRBJ1-4; D possibly corresponds to TRBD1 (6 bases). V was shortened by 4 bases and J by 3 bases, with 15 bases between the two germline ends. CDR1 is MNHNY and CDR2 is SVGAGI in the germline V gene (reference sequence). The CDR3 length is 16 residues. The CDR3, as DNA: TGTGCCAGCAGTTCTGGGGGCAGGTTCGCTAATGAAAAACTGTTTTTT. Protein: CASSSGGRFANEKLFF.

On this clone itself: The same CDR3 is also encoded by other DNA sequences in this sample. CDR3 amino acids: CASSLQGSQPQHF. The CDR3 DNA reads as TGTGCCAGCAGCCTACAGGGGTCCCAGCCCCAGCATTTT. This sequence joins TRBV12-3 or TRBV12-4 and TRBJ1-5; TRBD1 matches at 7 bases. The CDR3 length is 13 residues. V was clipped by 6 bases and J by 7 bases; unmatched bases: 6.

The chain couples TRBV6-5 to TRBJ2-3; TRBD2 matches 9 bases. CDR1 MNHEY and CDR2 SVGAGI come from the germline V gene. CDR3 size: 15 residues. V was clipped by 6 bases and J by 2 bases; unmatched bases: 6. CDR3 bases: TGTGCCAGCAGCTATAGCGGGAGTACCACAGATACGCAGTATTTT. It codes for CASSYSGSTTDTQYF.

The chain links TRBV19 to TRBJ1-2; 10 bases fit TRBD1. Germline values: CDR1 LNHDA, CDR2 SQIVND (reference sequence). The V and J ends lost 5 bases and 0 bases, in that order; junction bases with no gene match: 9. The CDR3 spans 17 residues. This CDR3 is CASSYRDRGAANYGYTF. Here the CDR3 DNA reads TGTGCCAGTAGTTACCGGGACAGGGGAGCCGCTAACTATGGCTACACCTTC.

This chain links TRBV7-6 with TRBJ1-3; 12 bases are shared with TRBD1. V gave up 5 bases and J gave up 2 bases; unmatched junction bases: 13. The CDR3 has 19 residues. Germline V gives CDR1 SGHVS, CDR2 FNYEAQ. CDR3 region: CASSLSGTGGLVAGNTIYF. The CDR3, as DNA: TGTGCCAGCAGCCTGTCCGGGACAGGGGGCCTGGTCGCTGGAAACACCATATATTTT.

The chain is built from TRBV5-1 and TRBJ1-1; the D is unclear. The CDR3 is made up of 15 amino acids. Germline values: CDR1 SGHRS, CDR2 YFSETQ. The V end was cut by 0 bases, the J end by 0 bases, with 9 bases between. CDR3: CASSLAFSVNTEAFF. For the CDR3, the DNA is TGCGCCAGCAGCTTGGCATTCTCAGTGAACACTGAAGCTTTCTTT.

The CDR3 DNA reads as TGTGCCAGTAGTATAGAGGCGGGAGGGGTAATAAGTTCTTACAATGAGCAGTTCTTC. This sequence encodes CASSIEAGGVISSYNEQFF. V gene TRBV19 combines with J gene TRBJ2-1; 9 bases agree with TRBD2. This CDR3 has 19 amino acids. The germline CDR1 and CDR2 sequences are LNHDA and SQIVND (reference sequence). V dropped 0 bases and J dropped 4; count of bases not matched to a gene: 13.

This clone was detected once. The chain joins TRBV6-2 or TRBV6-3 to TRBJ2-1; 10 bases are shared with TRBD2. The V and J ends lost 2 bases and 2 bases, in that order; junction bases with no gene match: 3. This CDR3 is built from 16 residues. Germline lookup yields CDR1 MNHEY and CDR2 SVGEGT. The CDR3 bases are TGTGCCAGCAGTTACGCTAGCGGGAGCCCCTACAATGAGCAGTTCTTC. Translating gives CASSYASGSPYNEQFF.

The DNA for the CDR3 is TGTGCCACCAGCAGAGGACAGGGCGTAGGCTACACCTTC. Amino acid sequence: CATSRGQGVGYTF. The V call is TRBV15, the J call TRBJ1-2; 7 positions agree with TRBD1. The CDR3 sequence is 13 residues long. Germline CDR1 is LNHNV and CDR2 is YYDKDF (reference sequence). The V gene end was trimmed by 1 base and the J gene end by 8 bases; junction bases not matched to a gene: 4.